This T cell receptor beta chain is drawn from a study of T-cell reconstitution after alpha-beta-depleted transplantation in children. General study results and limits: As was reported, about two months after transplant, alpha-beta T cells came from several hundred expanded graft clones. Fresh T-cell production supplied most of the T-cell counts and diversity seen one year after transplant. Recipient T cells and thymic progenitors that survived were the source of the high TCRbeta diversity seen at day 60 in some patients.

It was with unique molecular identifiers that the TCRbeta library was prepared. TCRdb itself ran the PCR reads through MiXCR, one entry per CDR3 protein. In the table there are over 450,000 distinct CDR3 sequences, roughly a tenth of which are singletons. Germline lookup yields CDR1 SGHRS and CDR2 YFSETQ. The CDR3 sequence is 15 residues long. V shed 0 bases and J shed 0 bases, with 10 bases lying between them. Many counts were recorded for this clonotype. The antigen is undetermined. This sequence originates from a child aged 2-15 years with inherited bone marrow failure, due to receive a stem cell transplant. The specimen was PBMCs, collected before TCRalphabeta/CD19-depleted stem cell transplant. The V gene is TRBV5-1, the J gene TRBJ2-7; perhaps TRBD2 as D (6 bases). The DNA of the CDR3 is TGCGCCAGCAGCTTGGAGTCCGGGAGCTCCTACGAGCAGTACTTC. Translated, it gives CASSLESGSSYEQYF.